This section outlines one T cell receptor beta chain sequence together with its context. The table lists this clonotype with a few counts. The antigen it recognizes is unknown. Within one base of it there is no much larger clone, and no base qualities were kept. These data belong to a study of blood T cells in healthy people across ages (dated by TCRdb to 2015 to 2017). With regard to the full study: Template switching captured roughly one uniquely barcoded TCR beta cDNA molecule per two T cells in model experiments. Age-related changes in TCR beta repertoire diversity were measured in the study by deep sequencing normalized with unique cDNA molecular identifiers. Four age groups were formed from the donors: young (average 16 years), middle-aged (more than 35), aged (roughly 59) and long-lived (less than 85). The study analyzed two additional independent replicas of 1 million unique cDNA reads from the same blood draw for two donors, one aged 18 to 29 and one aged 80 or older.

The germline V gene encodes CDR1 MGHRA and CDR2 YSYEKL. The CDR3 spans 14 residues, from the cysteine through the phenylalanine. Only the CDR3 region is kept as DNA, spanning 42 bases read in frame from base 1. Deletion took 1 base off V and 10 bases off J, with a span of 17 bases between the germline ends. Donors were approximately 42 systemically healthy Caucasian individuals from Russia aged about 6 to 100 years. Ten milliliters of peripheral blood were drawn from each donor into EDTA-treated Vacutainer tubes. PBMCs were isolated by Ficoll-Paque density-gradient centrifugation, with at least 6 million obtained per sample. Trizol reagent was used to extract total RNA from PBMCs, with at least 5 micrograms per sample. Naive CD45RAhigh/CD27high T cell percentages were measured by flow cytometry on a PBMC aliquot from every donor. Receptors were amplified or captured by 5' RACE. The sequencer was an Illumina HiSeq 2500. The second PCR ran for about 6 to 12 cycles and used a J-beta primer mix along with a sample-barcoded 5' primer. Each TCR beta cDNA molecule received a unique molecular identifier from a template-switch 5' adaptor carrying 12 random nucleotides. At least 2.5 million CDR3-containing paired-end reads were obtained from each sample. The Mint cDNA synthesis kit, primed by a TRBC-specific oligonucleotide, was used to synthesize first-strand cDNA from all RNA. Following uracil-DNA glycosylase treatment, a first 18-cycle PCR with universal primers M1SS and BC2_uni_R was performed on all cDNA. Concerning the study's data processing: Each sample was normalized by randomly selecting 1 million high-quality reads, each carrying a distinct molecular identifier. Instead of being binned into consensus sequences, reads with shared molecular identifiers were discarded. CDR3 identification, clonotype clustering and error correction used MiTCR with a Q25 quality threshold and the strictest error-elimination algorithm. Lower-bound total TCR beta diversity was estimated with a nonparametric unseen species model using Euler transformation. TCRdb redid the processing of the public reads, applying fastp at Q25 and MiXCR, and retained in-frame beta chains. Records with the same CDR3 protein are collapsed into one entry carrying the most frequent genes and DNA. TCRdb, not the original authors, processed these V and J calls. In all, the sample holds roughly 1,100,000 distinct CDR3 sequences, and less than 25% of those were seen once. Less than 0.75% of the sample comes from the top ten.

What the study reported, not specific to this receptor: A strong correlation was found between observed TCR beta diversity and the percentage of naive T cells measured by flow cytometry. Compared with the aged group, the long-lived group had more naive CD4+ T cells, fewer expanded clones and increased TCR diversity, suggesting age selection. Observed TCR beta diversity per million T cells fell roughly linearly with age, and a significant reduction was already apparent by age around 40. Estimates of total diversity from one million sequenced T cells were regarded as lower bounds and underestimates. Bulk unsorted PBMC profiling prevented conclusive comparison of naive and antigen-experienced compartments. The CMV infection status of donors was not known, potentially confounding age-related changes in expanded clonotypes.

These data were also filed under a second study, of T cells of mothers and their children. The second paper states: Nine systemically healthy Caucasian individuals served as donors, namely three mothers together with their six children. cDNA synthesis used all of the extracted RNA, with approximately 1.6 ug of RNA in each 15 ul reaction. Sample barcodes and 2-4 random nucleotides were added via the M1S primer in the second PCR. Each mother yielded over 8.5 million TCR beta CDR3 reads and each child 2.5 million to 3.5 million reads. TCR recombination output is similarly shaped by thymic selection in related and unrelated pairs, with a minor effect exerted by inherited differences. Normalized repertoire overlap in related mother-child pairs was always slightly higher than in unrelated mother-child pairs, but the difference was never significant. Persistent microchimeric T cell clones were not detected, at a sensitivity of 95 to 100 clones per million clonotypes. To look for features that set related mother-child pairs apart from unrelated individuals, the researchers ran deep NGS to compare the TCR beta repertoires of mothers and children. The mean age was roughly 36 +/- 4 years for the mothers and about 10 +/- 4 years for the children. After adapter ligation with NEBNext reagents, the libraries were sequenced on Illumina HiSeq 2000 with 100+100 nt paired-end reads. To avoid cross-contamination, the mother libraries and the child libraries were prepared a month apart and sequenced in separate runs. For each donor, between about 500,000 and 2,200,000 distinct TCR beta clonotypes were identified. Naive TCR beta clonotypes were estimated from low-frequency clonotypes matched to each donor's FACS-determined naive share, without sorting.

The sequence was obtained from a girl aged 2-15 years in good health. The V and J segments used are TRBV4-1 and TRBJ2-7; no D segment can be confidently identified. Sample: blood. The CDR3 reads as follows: CASSQGGDGSSQYF. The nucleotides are TGCGCCAGCAGCCAAGGAGGAGACGGGTCGTCTCAGTACTTC.